Listed below are T cell receptor beta chains from one sample, sequenced in a study of shared clonotypes between healthy human individuals. The table came from immunoSEQ multiplex PCR; TCRdb's copy has only in-frame clones and leaves some out. The sample consists of some 2.3 million clones, more than 85% of them appearing once. Material for sequencing was naive CD4+ T cells from PBMCs. The receptors shown here come from a man aged 18 to 30 in good health. Some clones in this sample may be carry-over from other donors' samples. Both conserved end residues are part of each CDR3. Fields, in order: D gene, J gene, V gene, clone size, CDR3 DNA, CDR3 protein. A D gene is named only where the DNA matches it firmly. Expanded clones get a size class; other rows say once, few or many, or leave the size out.

. TRBJ2-7 TRBV2 . TGTGCCAGCAGCCCTCAGGGAACATGGACCTACGAGCAGTACTTC CASSPQGTWTYEQYF
. TRBJ2-1 TRBV11-2 . TGTGCCAGCAGCCACGGGACGGTCTACAATGAGCAGTTCTTC CASSHGTVYNEQFF
TRBD2 TRBJ2-1 TRBV10-3 . TGTGCCATCACGACTAGCGGGAGGAATGAGCAGTTCTTC CAITTSGRNEQFF
. TRBJ2-7 TRBV13 . TGTGCCAGCAGTCCATATGGGGCCGAGCAGTACTTC CASSPYGAEQYF
TRBD2 TRBJ2-7 TRBV20-1 . TGCAGTGCCGGGCGGGAGCCCGAGCAGTACTTC CSAGREPEQYF
. TRBJ1-2 TRBV19 . TGTGCCAGTAGTCGAATTGATCTGGACTATGGCTACACCTTC CASSRIDLDYGYTF
. TRBJ1-2 TRBV10-3 few TGTGCCATCAGTGACGAAAGTGGCTACACCTTC CAISDESGYTF
. TRBJ1-1 TRBV4-1 few TGCGCCAGCAGCCAAGTGTCAGGGCAGAACACTGAAGCTTTCTTT CASSQVSGQNTEAFF
. TRBJ1-5 TRBV5-4 . TGTGCCAGCAGCTTAACGACCGCGGGGCCCCAGCATTTT CASSLTTAGPQHF
. TRBJ2-3 TRBV29-1 . TGCAGCGCTAAGGCTGGCCCAGATACGCAGTATTTT CSAKAGPDTQYF
TRBD2 TRBJ2-1 TRBV29-1 . TGCAGCGCGACTAGCGGGCCAGGTTACAATGAGCAGTTCTTC CSATSGPGYNEQFF
TRBD1 TRBJ2-2 TRBV5-1 . TGCGCCAGCGACTTGGGACAGGCCAGCACCGGGGAGCTGTTTTTT CASDLGQASTGELFF
. TRBJ1-3 TRBV11-2 . TGTGCCAGCAGCTTAGTGGTCTCTGGAAACACCATATATTTT CASSLVVSGNTIYF
. TRBJ1-1 TRBV28 . TGTGCCAGCAGCCGGGGGGGGCACACTGAAGCTTTCTTT CASSRGGHTEAFF
. TRBJ1-1 TRBV5-6 . TGTGCCAGCAGCTTGGCGGCAGGACTAAGCACTGAAGCTTTCTTT CASSLAAGLSTEAFF
TRBD1 TRBJ1-5 TRBV4-1 few TGCGCCAGCAGCCAAGACGATAGAGGACAGGGGTTTAATCAGCCCCAGCATTTT CASSQDDRGQGFNQPQHF
. TRBJ2-1 TRBV29-1 . TGCAGCGGCGCGGCCATATACAATGAGCAGTTCTTC CSGAAIYNEQFF
TRBD1 TRBJ1-6 TRBV30 . TGTGCCTGGAGTCGGACAGGGGAAAATTCACCCCTCCACTTT CAWSRTGENSPLHF
TRBD2 TRBJ2-2 TRBV7-8 once TGTGCCAGCAGCTTAGTCGTGGGAGGGAGTTACACCGGGGAGCTGTTTTTT CASSLVVGGSYTGELFF
TRBD2 TRBJ2-3 TRBV7-8 . TGTGCCAGCAGCTTCGGACTAGCGGCTAGCACAGATACGCAGTATTTT CASSFGLAASTDTQYF
. TRBJ2-1 TRBV9 . TGTGCCAGCAGCGTGATGGGGGTCTACAATGAGCAGTTCTTC CASSVMGVYNEQFF
. TRBJ1-5 TRBV6-1 . TGTGCCAGCAGCGACCCGGGGTTCCATCAGCCCCAGCATTTT CASSDPGFHQPQHF
. TRBJ1-5 TRBV28 . TGTGCCAGCAACCGTCGGGCTCAGCCCCAGCATTTT CASNRRAQPQHF
. TRBJ2-5 TRBV6-5 . TGTGCCAGCAGGCGGGGCAGGGGGAGGGAGACCCAGTACTTC CASRRGRGRETQYF
. TRBJ2-1 TRBV7-2 once TGTGCCAGCAGCTTTTGGCCGACGGGTGAGCAGTTCTTC CASSFWPTGEQFF